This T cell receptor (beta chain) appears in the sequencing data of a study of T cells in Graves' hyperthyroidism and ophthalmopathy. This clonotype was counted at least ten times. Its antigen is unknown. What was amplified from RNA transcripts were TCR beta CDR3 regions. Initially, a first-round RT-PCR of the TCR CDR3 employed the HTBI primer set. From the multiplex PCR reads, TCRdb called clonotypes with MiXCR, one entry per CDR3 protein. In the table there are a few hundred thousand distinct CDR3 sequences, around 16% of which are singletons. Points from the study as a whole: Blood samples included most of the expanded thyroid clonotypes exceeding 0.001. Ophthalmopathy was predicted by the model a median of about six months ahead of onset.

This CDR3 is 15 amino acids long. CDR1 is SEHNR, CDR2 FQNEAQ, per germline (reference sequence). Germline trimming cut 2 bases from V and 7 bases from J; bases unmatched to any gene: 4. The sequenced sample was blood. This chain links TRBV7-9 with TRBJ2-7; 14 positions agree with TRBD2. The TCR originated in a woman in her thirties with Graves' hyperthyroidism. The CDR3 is CASSLRGLAGDEQYF. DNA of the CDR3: TGTGCCAGCAGCTTAAGGGGACTAGCGGGAGATGAGCAGTACTTC.